This entry describes one T cell receptor beta chain. Its antigen remains unidentified. V was pared by 1 base and J by 3 bases, with 7 bases between. Germline V gene lookup returns CDR1 MGHRA and CDR2 YSYEKL. CDR3 length equals 15 residues. Using a J-beta primer mix together with a sample-barcoded 5' primer, a second PCR was run for about 6 to 11 cycles. TCRdb fed the 5' RACE reads into MiXCR, producing one record per CDR3 protein. The sample lists 600,000 to 1,000,000 distinct CDR3 sequences, roughly 64% seen once, with 22% in the top ten. This record comes from a study of blood T cells in healthy people across ages. In terms of origin and age, donors were healthy Caucasian individuals from Russia aged 6 to 90. Notes on the study in general: Compared with aged donors, long-lived donors showed fewer expanded clones, suggesting selection.

Sequenced input: blood. The origin of this receptor is a man aged 30 to 45 in good health. The rearrangement links TRBV4-1 to TRBJ2-6; D is unresolved. The CDR3 DNA sequence: TGCGCCAGCAGCCAAGGGATGGATGGGGCCAACGTCCTGACTTTC. Protein sequence: CASSQGMDGANVLTF.